This T cell receptor beta chain was identified during a study of blood T cell repertoires in COVID-19. The ends lost 1 base at V and 7 bases at J; junction bases unmatched: 8. CDR1 is MGHRA and CDR2 is YSYEKL in the germline V gene. The CDR3 length is 15 residues. Libraries were prepared by immunoSEQ multiplex PCR; TCRdb keeps only in-frame clonotypes and omits some of them. In the table there are some 240,000 clones, over 75% of which are singletons. Input material: PBMCs or T cells enriched from blood (not recorded which). The chain couples TRBV4-1 to TRBJ1-2; 8 nucleotides line up with TRBD1. This receptor was taken from a woman in her 40s who had been exposed to COVID-19. The CDR3 DNA sequence: TGCGCCAGCAGCCAAGTAGACCCAGGGGGCTCTGGCTACACCTTC. Translation: CASSQVDPGGSGYTF.